The rows below give T cell receptor beta chains drawn from one sample of a study of lymphopenia after photon versus proton radiotherapy. Assay used: immunoSEQ multiplex PCR; TCRdb lists only in-frame clones, some missing. The table includes 68,000 or so clones, approximately 90% detected once. This material consisted of peripheral blood, taken from a patient treated with photon-based radiotherapy. All receptors derive from a woman aged 65 to 85 with pancreatic cancer. CDR3s include the opening cysteine and the closing phenylalanine or tryptophan. Each record gives: J gene, V gene, D gene, clone size, CDR3 protein, CDR3 DNA. D genes are given only for firm matches. Clone size is shown for a subset of rows, as once, few, many or a class of expanded clone.

>TRBJ1-1|TRBV5-5|-|-
CASSPGGTENTEAFF
TGTGCCAGCAGCCCGGGCGGGACGGAGAACACTGAAGCTTTCTTT
>TRBJ2-7|TRBV13|-|-
CASSLGGVEQYF
TGTGCCAGCAGCTTAGGCGGGGTGGAGCAGTACTTC
>TRBJ2-6|TRBV7-2|TRBD1|-
CASSLGADRGRGANVLTF
TGTGCCAGCAGCTTAGGCGCGGACAGGGGGCGTGGGGCCAACGTCCTGACTTTC
>TRBJ2-2|TRBV21-1|-|-
CASIRRDSIGYETGELFF
TGTGCCAGCATCCGTCGGGACAGTATTGGATACGAGACCGGGGAGCTGTTTTTT
>TRBJ1-1|TRBV5-1|-|-
CASSSIGMTNTEAFF
TGCGCCAGCAGCTCTATAGGGATGACGAACACTGAAGCTTTCTTT
>TRBJ1-2|TRBV4-1|TRBD1|-
CASSQTDREKWANYGYTF
TGCGCCAGCAGCCAAACGGACAGGGAGAAATGGGCTAACTATGGCTACACCTTC
>TRBJ2-1|TRBV4-2|TRBD2|-
CASSPLGLAGDNEQFF
TGTGCCAGCAGCCCACTGGGACTAGCGGGCGACAATGAGCAGTTCTTC
>TRBJ1-4|TRBV7-9|-|-
CASSVTGLAEKLFF
TGTGCCAGCAGCGTTACAGGGTTGGCTGAAAAACTGTTTTTT
>TRBJ1-5|TRBV27|TRBD1|-
CASRFLRDRGGNQPQHF
TGTGCCAGCAGATTCCTCCGGGACAGGGGGGGCAATCAGCCCCAGCATTTT
>TRBJ2-1|TRBV6-5|-|-
CASSYSAHNEQFF
TGTGCCAGCAGTTACTCGGCCCACAATGAGCAGTTCTTC
>TRBJ2-1|TRBV9|TRBD2|-
CASSVDPAGNEQFF
TGTGCCAGCAGCGTAGATCCAGCGGGGAACGAGCAGTTCTTC
>TRBJ2-7|TRBV7-2|-|-
CASSLGRDIPIYEQYF
TGTGCCAGCAGCTTAGGACGGGACATCCCCATCTACGAGCAGTACTTC
>TRBJ1-2|TRBV27|-|once
CASRTLGTTQGYTF
TGTGCCAGCAGAACCCTCGGGACAACTCAGGGCTACACCTTC
>TRBJ2-3|TRBV5-8|-|-
CASSLADTQYF
TGTGCCAGCAGCTTGGCAGATACGCAGTATTTT
>TRBJ2-7|TRBV30|TRBD1|once
CAWRPGQGGYYEQYF
TGTGCCTGGAGGCCGGGACAGGGAGGGTACTACGAGCAGTACTTC
>TRBJ1-1|TRBV28|-|-
CASVSSNTEAFF
TGTGCCAGCGTTAGCTCGAACACTGAAGCTTTCTTT
>TRBJ2-2|TRBV5-6|-|-
CASSLISGNTGELFF
TGTGCCAGCAGCTTGATTAGCGGAAACACCGGGGAGCTGTTTTTT
>TRBJ2-1|TRBV29-1|-|-
CSVPDRRLYNEQFF
TGCAGCGTGCCCGACAGGAGACTTTACAATGAGCAGTTCTTC
>TRBJ2-7|TRBV7-8|TRBD2|-
CASSLTGTSGFAHF
TGTGCCAGCAGCTTAACCGGGACTAGCGGTTTTGCCCACTTC
>TRBJ2-3|TRBV5-5|-|-
CASSRHAPASTDTQYF
TGTGCCAGCAGCCGCCACGCCCCGGCTAGCACAGATACGCAGTATTTT
>TRBJ2-1|TRBV7-2|-|-
CASTPIGGAEQFF
TGTGCCAGCACCCCGATAGGGGGAGCTGAGCAGTTCTTC
>TRBJ2-1|TRBV11-2|TRBD1|-
CASSSGQANAFF
TGTGCCAGCAGCTCGGGACAGGCCAATGCGTTCTTC
>TRBJ2-2|TRBV5-4|TRBD2|-
CASSFPSGNTGELFF
TGTGCCAGCAGCTTTCCTAGCGGGAACACCGGGGAGCTGTTTTTT
>TRBJ1-1|TRBV19|TRBD1|-
CASDRGRNTEAFF
TGTGCCAGCGACAGGGGACGAAACACTGAAGCTTTCTTT
>TRBJ2-3|TRBV7-3|TRBD1|-
CASSETGTTDTQYF
TGTGCCAGCAGCGAGACAGGGACCACAGATACGCAGTATTTT
>TRBJ2-3|TRBV4-1|-|-
CASSQQYSSTDTQYF
TGCGCCAGCAGCCAACAGTACAGTAGCACAGATACGCAGTATTTT
>TRBJ1-5|TRBV18|TRBD1|few
CASSPTSDRGAMNQPQHF
TGTGCCAGCTCACCGACCTCGGACAGGGGAGCGATGAATCAGCCCCAGCATTTT
>TRBJ1-2|TRBV28|-|-
CASSLRQEAAGYTF
TGTGCCAGCAGTCTACGACAGGAGGCAGCTGGCTACACCTTC
>TRBJ2-1|TRBV25-1|-|-
CASSPEVGDEQFF
TGTGCCAGCAGCCCCGAGGTTGGCGATGAGCAGTTCTTC
>TRBJ2-3|TRBV6-1|TRBD2|-
CASSAGLGSTDTQYF
TGTGCCAGCAGTGCGGGACTAGGGAGCACAGATACGCAGTATTTT
>TRBJ2-1|TRBV7-3|-|once
CASSKAYGTEQFF
TGTGCCAGCTCCAAGGCCTACGGGACGGAGCAGTTCTTC
>TRBJ2-1|TRBV11-3|TRBD2|-
CASSSSPSGGNEQFF
TGTGCCAGCAGCTCAAGCCCTAGCGGGGGCAATGAGCAGTTCTTC
>TRBJ1-1|TRBV2|-|-
CASSAQLNTEAFF
TGTGCCAGCAGTGCCCAATTGAACACTGAAGCTTTCTTT
>TRBJ1-2|TRBV6-5|-|few
CASALGAYSGYTF
TGTGCCAGCGCCTTGGGGGCCTACAGTGGCTACACCTTC
>TRBJ2-1|TRBV29-1|-|-
CSVDPYNEQFF
TGCAGCGTTGACCCTTACAATGAGCAGTTCTTC
>TRBJ2-1|TRBV10-3|TRBD2|-
CAIRGLAGNNEQFF
TGTGCCATCAGGGGACTAGCGGGAAACAATGAGCAGTTCTTC
>TRBJ2-3|TRBV25-1|TRBD2|-
CASSRTSGSTDTQYF
TGTGCCAGCAGTCGGACTAGCGGTAGCACAGATACGCAGTATTTT
>TRBJ2-3|TRBV9|-|-
CASSPVSASGSDTQYF
TGTGCCAGCAGCCCAGTCTCGGCCTCCGGGTCAGATACGCAGTATTTT
>TRBJ1-5|TRBV7-2|-|-
CASSLTANQPQHF
TGTGCCAGCAGCTTGACAGCAAATCAGCCCCAGCATTTT
>TRBJ2-7|TRBV6-5|-|-
CASKSRQGPTGEQYF
TGTGCCAGCAAGTCCCGGCAGGGCCCAACGGGTGAGCAGTACTTC
>TRBJ2-7|TRBV4-2|-|-
CASSQDQFRTYEQYF
TGTGCCAGCAGCCAAGATCAGTTTAGGACCTACGAGCAGTACTTC
>TRBJ2-1|TRBV5-4|TRBD1|-
CASSFGTGPYNEQFF
TGTGCCAGCAGCTTTGGGACAGGGCCCTACAATGAGCAGTTCTTC
>TRBJ1-6|TRBV29-1|TRBD1|-
CSVLGTGGLGSPLHF
TGCAGCGTGCTAGGGACAGGGGGATTAGGTTCACCCCTCCACTTT
>TRBJ1-2|TRBV7-2|TRBD1|-
CASSPYGQGNYGYTF
TGTGCCAGCAGCCCATACGGACAGGGGAACTATGGCTACACCTTC
>TRBJ1-3|TRBV6-1|-|-
CASSVADSPGNTIYF
TGTGCCAGCAGTGTTGCGGACAGCCCTGGAAACACCATATATTTT
>TRBJ2-1|TRBV28|-|-
CASSYTSGSTTYNEQFF
TGTGCCAGCAGCTACACCTCTGGCAGTACAACTTACAATGAGCAGTTCTTC
>TRBJ2-7|TRBV7-9|-|-
CASSSVRGTAEQYF
TGTGCCAGCAGCTCGGTGAGGGGGACGGCCGAGCAGTACTTC
>TRBJ2-1|TRBV7-2|TRBD2|-
CASSSGLAGVDEQFF
TGTGCCAGCAGCTCCGGACTAGCGGGAGTCGATGAGCAGTTCTTC
>TRBJ2-7|TRBV28|TRBD2|-
CASRLGGAGGAYEQYF
TGTGCCAGCAGACTTGGAGGGGCGGGGGGTGCCTACGAGCAGTACTTC
>TRBJ2-7|TRBV28|-|-
CASSLLGREQYF
TGTGCCAGCAGTTTATTAGGACGCGAGCAGTACTTC
>TRBJ1-2|TRBV7-2|-|-
CASRHDAAGNGYTF
TGTGCCAGCAGACACGACGCGGCCGGAAATGGCTACACCTTC